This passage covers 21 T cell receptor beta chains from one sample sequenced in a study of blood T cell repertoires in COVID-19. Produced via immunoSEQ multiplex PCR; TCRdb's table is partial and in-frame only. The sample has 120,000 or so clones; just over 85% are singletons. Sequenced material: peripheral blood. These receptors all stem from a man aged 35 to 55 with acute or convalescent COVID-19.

CDR3: CASSLVGQGLMNTEAFF. CDR3 DNA sequence: TGTGCCAGCAGCTTGGTTGGTCAGGGGCTCATGAACACTGAAGCTTTCTTT. The genes are TRBV5-6 and TRBJ1-1; D perhaps matches TRBD1 (6 bases). V was cut by 0 bases and J by 0 bases, with 15 bases left in between. Germline V CDR1 and CDR2: SGHDT, YYEEEE. This CDR3 contains 17 residues.

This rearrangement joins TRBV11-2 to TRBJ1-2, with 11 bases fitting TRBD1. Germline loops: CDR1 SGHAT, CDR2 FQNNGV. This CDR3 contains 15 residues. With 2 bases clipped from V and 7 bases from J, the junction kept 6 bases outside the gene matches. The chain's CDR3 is CASSLSGTGGVGYTF. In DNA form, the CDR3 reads TGTGCCAGCAGCTTATCAGGGACAGGGGGAGTTGGCTACACCTTC.

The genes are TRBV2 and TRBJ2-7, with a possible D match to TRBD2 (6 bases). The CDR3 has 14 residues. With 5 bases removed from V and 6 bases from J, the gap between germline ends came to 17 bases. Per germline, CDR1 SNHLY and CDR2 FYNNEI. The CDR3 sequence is CASSTPSEGAEQYF. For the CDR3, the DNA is TGTGCCAGCAGTACCCCCTCGGAGGGAGCCGAGCAGTACTTC.

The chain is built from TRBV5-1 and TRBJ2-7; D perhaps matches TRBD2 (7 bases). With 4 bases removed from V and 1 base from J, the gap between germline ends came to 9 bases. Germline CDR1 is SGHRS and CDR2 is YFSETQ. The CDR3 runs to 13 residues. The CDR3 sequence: CASSRGGSYEQYF. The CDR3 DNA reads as TGCGCCAGCAGCAGGGGGGGTTCCTACGAGCAGTACTTC.

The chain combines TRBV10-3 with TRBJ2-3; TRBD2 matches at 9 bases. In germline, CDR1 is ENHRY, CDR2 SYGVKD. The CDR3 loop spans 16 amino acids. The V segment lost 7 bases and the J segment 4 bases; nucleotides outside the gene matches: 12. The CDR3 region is CAITPAGGLAPDTQYF. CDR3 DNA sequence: TGTGCCATCACCCCAGCGGGAGGACTAGCTCCAGATACGCAGTATTTT.

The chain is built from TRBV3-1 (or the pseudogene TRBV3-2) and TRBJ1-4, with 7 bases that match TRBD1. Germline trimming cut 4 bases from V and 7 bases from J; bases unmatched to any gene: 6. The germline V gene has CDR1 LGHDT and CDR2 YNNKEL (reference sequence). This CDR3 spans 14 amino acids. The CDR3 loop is CASSPKGAGEKLFF. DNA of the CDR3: TGTGCCAGCAGCCCAAAGGGGGCGGGTGAAAAACTGTTTTTT.

CDR3 protein: CASSQAGNEQFF. The DNA for the CDR3 is TGTGCCAGCAGCCAAGCGGGTAATGAGCAGTTCTTC. The chain couples TRBV4-2 to TRBJ2-1, with no clear D. V lost 1 base and J 7 bases, leaving 5 bases between the germline ends. This CDR3 is 12 amino acids long. Germline CDR1 reads LGHNA; CDR2 reads YNFKEQ.

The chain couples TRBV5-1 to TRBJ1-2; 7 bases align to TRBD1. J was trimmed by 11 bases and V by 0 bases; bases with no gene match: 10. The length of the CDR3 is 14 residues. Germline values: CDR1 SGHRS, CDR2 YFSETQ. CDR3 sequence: CASSLGQGATSYTF. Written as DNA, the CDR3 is TGCGCCAGCAGCTTGGGACAGGGAGCGACCTCGTACACCTTC.

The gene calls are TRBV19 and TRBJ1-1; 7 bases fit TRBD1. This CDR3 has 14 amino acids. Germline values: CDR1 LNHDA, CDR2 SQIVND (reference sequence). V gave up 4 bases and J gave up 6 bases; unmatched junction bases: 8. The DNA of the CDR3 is TGTGCCAGTAGTACCGGGACAGCCAGGGCTGAAGCTTTCTTT. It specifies CASSTGTARAEAFF.

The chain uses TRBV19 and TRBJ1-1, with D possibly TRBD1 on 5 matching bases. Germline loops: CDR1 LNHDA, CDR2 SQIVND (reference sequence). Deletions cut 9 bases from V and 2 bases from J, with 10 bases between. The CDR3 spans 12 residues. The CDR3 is CASRQLNTEAFF. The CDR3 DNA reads TGTGCCAGCCGACAGTTAAACACTGAAGCTTTCTTT. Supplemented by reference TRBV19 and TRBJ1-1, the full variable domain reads DGGITQSPKYLFRKEGQNVTLSCEQNLNHDAMYWYRQDPGQGLRLIYYSQIVNDFQKGDIAEGYSVSREKKESFPLTVTSAQKNPTAFYLCASRQLNTEAFFGQGTRLTVV.

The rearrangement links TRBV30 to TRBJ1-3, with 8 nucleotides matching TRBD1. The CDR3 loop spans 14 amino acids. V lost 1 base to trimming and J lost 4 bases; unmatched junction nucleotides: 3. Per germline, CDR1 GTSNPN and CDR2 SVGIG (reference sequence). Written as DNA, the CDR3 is TGTGCCTGGAGTGCCGGGACAGGAGGAAACACCATATATTTT. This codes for CAWSAGTGGNTIYF.

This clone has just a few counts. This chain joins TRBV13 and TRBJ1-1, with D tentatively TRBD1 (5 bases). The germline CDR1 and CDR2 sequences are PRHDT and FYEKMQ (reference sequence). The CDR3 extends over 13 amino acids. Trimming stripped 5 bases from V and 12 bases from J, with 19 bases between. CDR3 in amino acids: CASSPETGRRSFF. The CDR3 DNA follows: TGTGCCAGCAGCCCGGAAACAGGCCGAAGATCTTTCTTT.

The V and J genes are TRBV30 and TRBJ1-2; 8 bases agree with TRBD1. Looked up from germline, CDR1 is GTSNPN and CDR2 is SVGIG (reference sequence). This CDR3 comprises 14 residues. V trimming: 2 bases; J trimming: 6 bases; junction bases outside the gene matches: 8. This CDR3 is CAWSKDRVKDGYTF. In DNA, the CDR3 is TGTGCCTGGAGTAAGGACAGGGTCAAGGATGGCTACACCTTC.

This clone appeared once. The CDR3 sequence: CASSGLAGWGNEQFF. CDR3 nucleotides: TGTGCCAGCAGTGGACTAGCGGGATGGGGCAATGAGCAGTTCTTC. The chain carries TRBV6-2 or TRBV6-3 and TRBJ2-1, with 12 bases identical to TRBD2. Germline loops: CDR1 MNHEY, CDR2 SVGEGT. CDR3 length equals 15 residues. Trimming took 5 bases from V and 6 from J; bases not matched to a gene: 5.

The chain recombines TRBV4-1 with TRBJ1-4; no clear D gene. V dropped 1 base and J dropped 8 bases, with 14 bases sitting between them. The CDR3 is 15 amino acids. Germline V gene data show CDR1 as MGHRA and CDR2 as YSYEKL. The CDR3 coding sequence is TGCGCCAGCAGCCAAGTATCCGGGGTGGGCGAAAAACTGTTTTTT. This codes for CASSQVSGVGEKLFF.

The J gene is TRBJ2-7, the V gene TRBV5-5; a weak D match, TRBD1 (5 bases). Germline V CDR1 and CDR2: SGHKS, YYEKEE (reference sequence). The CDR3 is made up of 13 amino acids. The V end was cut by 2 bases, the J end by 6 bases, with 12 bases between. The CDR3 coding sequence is TGTGCCAGCAGCTTTGACAGTTGGTCCGAGCAGTACTTC. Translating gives CASSFDSWSEQYF.

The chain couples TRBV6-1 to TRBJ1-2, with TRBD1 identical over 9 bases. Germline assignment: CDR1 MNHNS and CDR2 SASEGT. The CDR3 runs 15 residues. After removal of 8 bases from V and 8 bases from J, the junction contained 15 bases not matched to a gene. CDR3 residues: CASLPGQGSLSGYTF. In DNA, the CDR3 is TGTGCCAGCCTTCCGGGACAGGGTTCACTCTCGGGCTACACCTTC.

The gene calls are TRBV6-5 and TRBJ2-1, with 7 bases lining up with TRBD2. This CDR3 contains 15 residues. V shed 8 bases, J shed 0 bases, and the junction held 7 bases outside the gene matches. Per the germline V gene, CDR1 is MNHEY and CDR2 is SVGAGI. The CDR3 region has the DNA TGTGCCAGCGGGGGAGGGGCGAGCTCCTACAATGAGCAGTTCTTC. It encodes CASGGGASSYNEQFF.

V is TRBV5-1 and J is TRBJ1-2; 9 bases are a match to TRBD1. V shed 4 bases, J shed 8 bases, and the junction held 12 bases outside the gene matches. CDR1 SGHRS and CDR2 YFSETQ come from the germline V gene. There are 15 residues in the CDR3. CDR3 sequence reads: CASSVFRDRAGGYTF. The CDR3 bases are TGCGCCAGCAGCGTCTTCCGGGACAGGGCGGGCGGCTACACCTTC.

CDR3 protein: CSVALSAEPYNEQFF. In DNA form, the CDR3 reads TGCAGCGTTGCTTTATCCGCGGAACCCTACAATGAGCAGTTCTTC. J is TRBJ2-1 and V is TRBV29-1; D uncertain. CDR3 length equals 15 residues. Deletions cut 4 bases from V and 2 bases from J, with 15 bases between. Germline CDR1 reads SQVTM; CDR2 reads ANQGSEA.

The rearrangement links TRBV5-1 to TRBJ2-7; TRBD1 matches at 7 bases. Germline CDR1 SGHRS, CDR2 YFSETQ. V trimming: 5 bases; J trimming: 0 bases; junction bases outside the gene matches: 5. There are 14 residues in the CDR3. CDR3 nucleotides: TGCGCCAGCAGACAGGGGCCGAACTCCTACGAGCAGTACTTC. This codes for CASRQGPNSYEQYF.